This T cell receptor beta chain originates from a study of cytomegalovirus exposure and HLA in healthy donors. Study summary: Approximately 80 million unique TCRs from HLA-typed donors were held in an early data release.

Of note for this clone: Its cognate antigen is unknown.

With 0 bases removed from V and 2 bases from J, the gap between germline ends came to 6 bases. Germline CDR1 reads SGDLS; CDR2 reads YYNGEE. CDR3 length: 15 residues. Findings of the study overall: The study carried out a later analysis of TCR beta sequences. It associated some 17,000 of them with specific HLA alleles at a false discovery rate of 0.05. About 150 TCR beta chains were listed as cytomegalovirus-associated.

The PCR had 60 Vbeta and 13 Jbeta primers. The data were produced by immunoSEQ multiplex PCR, yet TCRdb's version contains in-frame clones alone and is incomplete. The sample lists about 140,000 clones, 77% seen once, with around 2% in the top ten. Sample: PBMCs. The chain carries TRBV9 and TRBJ2-6, with D tentatively TRBD2 (6 bases). This TCR was recovered from a man aged 30 to 39 in good health and CMV-seronegative. CDR3 DNA sequence: TGTGCCAGCAGCGTAGCGGGGGCTGGGGCCAACGTCCTGACTTTC. Its protein product is CASSVAGAGANVLTF.